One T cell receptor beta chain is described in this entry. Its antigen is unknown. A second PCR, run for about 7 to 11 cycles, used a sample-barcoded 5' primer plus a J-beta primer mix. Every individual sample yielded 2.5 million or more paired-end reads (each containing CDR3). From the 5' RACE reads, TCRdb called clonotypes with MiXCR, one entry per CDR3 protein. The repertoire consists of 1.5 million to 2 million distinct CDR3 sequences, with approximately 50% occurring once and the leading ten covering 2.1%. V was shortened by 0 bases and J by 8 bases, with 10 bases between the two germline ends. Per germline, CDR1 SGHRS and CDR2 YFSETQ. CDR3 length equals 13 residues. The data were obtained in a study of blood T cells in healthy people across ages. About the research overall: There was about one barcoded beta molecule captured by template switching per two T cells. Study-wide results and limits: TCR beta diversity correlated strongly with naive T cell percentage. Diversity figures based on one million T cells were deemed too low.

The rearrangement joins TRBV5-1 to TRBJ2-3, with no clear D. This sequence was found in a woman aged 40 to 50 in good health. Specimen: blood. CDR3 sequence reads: CASSLDVPGTQYF. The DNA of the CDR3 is TGCGCCAGCAGCTTGGATGTTCCAGGTACGCAGTATTTT.